The clone carrying this T cell receptor (beta chain) was detected only a few times. Its antigen is not identified. The germline V gene has CDR1 SQVTM and CDR2 ANQGSEA. The CDR3 totals 15 residues. V lost 6 bases and J lost 1; bases outside the gene matches: 7. The source of the sample is a study of CD8+ T cells in alopecia areata. Study results and caveats: Patients displayed less clarity in TCR sharing than mice, a finding possibly related to HLA.

Sorting separated CD4+ and CD8+ T cells out of PBMCs. RNA extraction and reverse transcription yielded cDNA as sequencing template. Clones were sequenced by immunoSEQ multiplex PCR, and TCRdb holds only the in-frame ones, with some missing. The sample carries roughly 120,000 clones, around two fifths recorded once. The sequencing input was CD4+ T cells sorted from blood. The receptor's source is a human donor with alopecia areata. This rearrangement joins TRBV29-1 to TRBJ2-7, with 12 bases that match TRBD2. Here the CDR3 reads CSVAGLAGYSYEQYF. CDR3 sequence (DNA): TGCAGCGTCGCTGGACTAGCGGGATATTCCTACGAGCAGTACTTC.